Each of the 27 T cell receptor beta chains below was sequenced from the same sample in a study of blood T cell dynamics during melanoma immunotherapy. The time point is: pre-treatment baseline. The protocol was immunoSEQ multiplex PCR, while the TCRdb copy is restricted to in-frame clones and leaves out a portion. The data hold some 9,300 clones, with 85% to 90% observed a single time. The sample consisted of blood, taken from a patient treated with checkpoint blockade. The receptors originated from a human donor with melanoma.

V and J are TRBV28 and TRBJ2-1; 9 bases map to TRBD2. The germline V gene encodes CDR1 MDHEN and CDR2 SYDVKM. The CDR3 length is 16 residues. Unmatched junction bases numbered 5, after V lost 3 bases and J lost 2 bases. In DNA, the CDR3 is TGTGCCAGCAGTTTTGGGGGACTAGCCCCCTACAATGAGCAGTTCTTC. This gives the protein CASSFGGLAPYNEQFF. Together with reference TRBV28 and TRBJ2-1, the CDR3 gives the full variable domain: DVKVTQSSRYLVKRTGEKVFLECVQDMDHENMFWYRQDPGLGLRLIYFSYDVKMKEKGDIPEGYSVSREKKERFSLILESASTNQTSMYLCASSFGGLAPYNEQFFGPGTRLTVL.

The rearrangement joins TRBV28 to TRBJ2-7; weak D call: TRBD2 (6 bases). Trimming cost V 6 bases and J 6 bases, with 18 bases left between them. Per the germline V gene, CDR1 is MDHEN and CDR2 is SYDVKM. The CDR3 extends over 14 amino acids. CDR3 DNA: TGTGCCAGCAGGCCCGGGGCGGGACTCGGCGAGCAGTACTTC. Amino acid sequence: CASRPGAGLGEQYF.

This chain joins TRBV30 and TRBJ1-2; possibly TRBD1 for D (5 bases). The CDR3 has 12 residues. CDR1 GTSNPN and CDR2 SVGIG come from the germline V gene (reference sequence). Trimming cost V 5 bases and J 6 bases, with 13 bases left between them. CDR3 nucleotides: TGTGCCTGGGCGGGGCGGACGGATGGCTACACCTTC. This codes for CAWAGRTDGYTF.

The V gene is TRBV28, the J gene TRBJ1-2; D is perhaps TRBD1 (5 bases). The CDR3 covers 15 residues. Trimming pared 5 bases from V and 0 bases from J, leaving 13 bases between. CDR1 and CDR2 (germline): MDHEN, SYDVKM. The CDR3 loop is CASSGGGDANYGYTF. CDR3 bases: TGTGCCAGCAGTGGGGGTGGGGACGCTAACTATGGCTACACCTTC.

The chain couples TRBV7-9 to TRBJ2-5; TRBD2 agrees at 7 bases. The J segment lost 5 bases and the V segment lost 4 bases, leaving 7 bases of the junction unmatched. This CDR3 is built from 14 residues. In germline, CDR1 is SEHNR, CDR2 FQNEAQ (reference sequence). The CDR3 here is CASSSPFGGETQYF. In nucleotides, the CDR3 is TGTGCCAGCAGCTCCCCGTTCGGGGGGGAGACCCAGTACTTC.

The rearrangement joins TRBV5-6 to TRBJ1-2, with 7 bases that match TRBD1. This CDR3 has 13 amino acids. The trim removed 5 bases at V and 5 bases at J, leaving 6 bases unmatched. Germline loops: CDR1 SGHDT, CDR2 YYEEEE. The DNA of the CDR3 is TGTGCCAGCAGACACCGGGACAGATATGGCTACACCTTC. This encodes CASRHRDRYGYTF.

This rearrangement joins TRBV4-1 to TRBJ2-1; D might be TRBD2 (8 bases). The CDR3 runs 15 residues. Trimming pared 4 bases from V and 8 bases from J, leaving 18 bases between. CDR1 and CDR2 from the germline V gene are MGHRA and YSYEKL. The CDR3 DNA reads TGCGCCAGCAGCCGGGGGCCGGGAGGGGGCGATGAGCAGTTCTTC. Translated: CASSRGPGGGDEQFF.

The CDR3 bases are TGTGCCAGCAGTTGGACGGAAAATGGCTACACCTTC. Translating it yields CASSWTENGYTF. The chain combines TRBV28 with TRBJ1-2; the D is unclear. The CDR3 loop spans 12 amino acids. Trimming took 4 bases from V and 6 from J, leaving 9 bases between them. Germline V gives CDR1 MDHEN, CDR2 SYDVKM.

The chain has TRBV7-2 and TRBJ2-7; TRBD2 aligns across 9 bases. Germline lookup yields CDR1 SGHTA and CDR2 FQGNSA. The CDR3 is 14 amino acids. V was pared by 4 bases and J by 7 bases, with 8 bases of the junction left unmatched. The CDR3 loop is CASSWSREGREQYF. In nucleotides, the CDR3 is TGTGCCAGCAGCTGGTCGCGGGAGGGCCGGGAGCAGTACTTC.

The chain carries TRBV18 and TRBJ1-2, with D possibly matching TRBD1 (5 bases). The V and J ends lost 3 bases and 7 bases respectively, with 12 bases between them. The CDR3 spans 13 residues. Germline assignment: CDR1 KGHSH and CDR2 LQKENI. CDR3 sequence reads: CASSPEAQGGYTF. CDR3 bases: TGTGCCAGCTCACCGGAGGCCCAGGGTGGCTACACCTTC.

The chain has TRBV10-1 and TRBJ2-5; D might be TRBD2 (5 bases). Trimming cost V 8 bases and J 1 base, with 11 bases left between them. Germline assignment: CDR1 WNHNN and CDR2 SYGVQD (reference sequence). The CDR3 covers 13 residues. CDR3 residues: CASARGIQETQYF. As DNA, the CDR3 is TGCGCCAGCGCCCGGGGAATCCAAGAGACCCAGTACTTC.

The sample holds a few counts of this clone. V usage is TRBV7-8 and J usage is TRBJ2-1; D is uncertain. The V gene lost 1 base and the J gene lost 9 bases, with 13 bases spanning the gap. There are 14 residues in the CDR3. Germline assignment: CDR1 SGHVS and CDR2 FQNEAQ. The CDR3 nucleotides read TGTGCCAGCAGCTTAGTCGTCTCCCACGGTGAGCAGTTCTTC. Protein product: CASSLVVSHGEQFF.

The genes are TRBV5-1 and TRBJ2-5; D might be TRBD2 (6 bases). The DNA matches TRBJ2-7 better at its end, which makes the J call doubtful. The CDR3 sequence is 15 residues long. CDR1 and CDR2 (germline): SGHRS, YFSETQ. CDR3 amino acids: CASSLLVGGNYEQYF. The DNA of the CDR3 is TGCGCCAGCAGCTTGTTGGTTGGCGGGAACTACGAGCAGTACTTC.

The chain couples TRBV9 to TRBJ1-3; 7 bases are shared with TRBD1. The germline V gene encodes CDR1 SGDLS and CDR2 YYNGEE. This CDR3 contains 16 residues. V was pared by 4 bases and J by 0 bases, with 7 bases of the junction left unmatched. The CDR3: CASSQGTVLSGNTIYF. The DNA for the CDR3 is TGTGCCAGCAGCCAAGGGACAGTCCTCTCTGGAAACACCATATATTTT. Based on the CDR3 plus reference TRBV9 and TRBJ1-3, the full variable domain is DSGVTQTPKHLITATGQRVTLRCSPRSGDLSVYWYQQSLDQGLQFLIQYYNGEERAKGNILERFSAQQFPDLHSELNLSSLELGDSALYFCASSQGTVLSGNTIYFGEGSWLTVV.

This clone was seen only a few times. This chain joins TRBV5-4 and TRBJ1-2, with D perhaps matching TRBD1 (5 bases). V dropped 2 bases and J dropped 5 bases, with 10 bases sitting between them. Germline lookup yields CDR1 SGHNT and CDR2 YYREEE (reference sequence). The CDR3 runs 13 residues. The CDR3 protein is CASSFGARYGYTF. CDR3 bases: TGTGCCAGCAGCTTCGGGGCTAGGTATGGCTACACCTTC.

J is TRBJ2-7 and V is TRBV27; TRBD2 aligns across 13 bases. J lost 3 bases, V lost 6 bases, and 2 bases had no gene match. Germline lookup yields CDR1 MNHEY and CDR2 SMNVEV (reference sequence). CDR3 length equals 14 residues. The CDR3 nucleotides are TGTGCCAGCAGCCGGACTAGCGGGAGCTACGAGCAGTACTTC. Protein: CASSRTSGSYEQYF.

This chain connects TRBV7-9 to TRBJ1-2; 7 positions agree with TRBD1. CDR1 and CDR2 (germline): SEHNR, FQNEAQ (reference sequence). The CDR3 is made up of 12 amino acids. The J segment lost 4 bases and the V segment lost 5 bases, leaving 1 base of the junction unmatched. In nucleotides, the CDR3 is TGTGCCAGCAGCCGGGACAGCTATGGCTACACCTTC. This gives the protein CASSRDSYGYTF.

The chain uses TRBV9 and TRBJ2-5, with D possibly being TRBD1 (6 bases). CDR3 length: 16 residues. Trimming pared 0 bases from V and 5 bases from J, leaving 17 bases between. The germline gives CDR1 SGDLS, CDR2 YYNGEE. CDR3 sequence: CASSVATGHPRETQYF. DNA of the CDR3: TGTGCCAGCAGCGTAGCTACAGGGCACCCTCGGGAGACCCAGTACTTC.

V usage is TRBV5-1 and J usage is TRBJ2-1, with D perhaps matching TRBD2 (9 bases). There are 16 residues in the CDR3. Trimming stripped 4 bases from V and 4 bases from J, with 18 bases between. Germline-derived CDR1 and CDR2 are SGHRS and YFSETQ. The CDR3 DNA sequence: TGCGCCAGCAGCACAGGGGGACTAGCCCCTTACAATGAGCAGTTCTTC. This codes for CASSTGGLAPYNEQFF.

The chain carries TRBV6-5 and TRBJ1-2, with TRBD1 as a possible D gene (6 bases). The V gene lost 2 bases and the J gene lost 4 bases, with 14 bases spanning the gap. This CDR3 is built from 15 residues. The germline V gene has CDR1 MNHEY and CDR2 SVGAGI. CDR3 in DNA: TGTGCCAGCAGTTACGCCCGGGGGGCGGTCTATGGCTACACCTTC. Protein: CASSYARGAVYGYTF.

The V call is TRBV9, the J call TRBJ2-5; D tentatively fits TRBD1 or TRBD2 (6 bases each). With 0 bases removed from V and 5 bases from J, the gap between germline ends came to 14 bases. The CDR3 has 15 residues. Germline CDR1 SGDLS, CDR2 YYNGEE. The DNA of the CDR3 is TGTGCCAGCAGCGTAGGGGCCAACGGGGGCGAGACCCAGTACTTC. Its protein is CASSVGANGGETQYF.

This clone was seen just once. V usage is TRBV4-2 and J usage is TRBJ2-3; 9 bases match TRBD2. The CDR3 is 17 residues long. The germline V gene has CDR1 LGHNA and CDR2 YNFKEQ. Germline trimming cut 0 bases from V and 5 bases from J; bases unmatched to any gene: 9. Here the CDR3 reads CASSQDVVAGVQDTQYF. Here the CDR3 DNA reads TGTGCCAGCAGCCAAGATGTGGTAGCGGGAGTTCAAGATACGCAGTATTTT.

The chain is built from TRBV29-1 and TRBJ1-1; the D is unclear. Trimming cost V 2 bases and J 0 bases, with 4 bases left between them. Germline V gene data show CDR1 as SQVTM and CDR2 as ANQGSEA. The CDR3 spans 12 residues. The CDR3 coding sequence is TGCAGCGTTGAATTACTGAACACTGAAGCTTTCTTT. Translation: CSVELLNTEAFF.

The CDR3 protein is CASSDSPTGTDTQYF. The CDR3 region has the DNA TGTGCCAGCAGTGACTCACCCACGGGCACAGATACGCAGTATTTT. The chain employs TRBV6-4 and TRBJ2-3; no firm D call. This CDR3 is 15 amino acids long. From germline, CDR1 is MRHNA and CDR2 SNTAGT. V was shortened by 0 bases and J by 1 base, with 8 bases between the two germline ends.

The chain couples TRBV11-1 to TRBJ2-7; TRBD2 matches 7 bases. The CDR3 length is 13 residues. V shed 5 bases, J shed 5 bases, and the junction held 6 bases outside the gene matches. Germline V CDR1 and CDR2: SGHAT, FQDESV (reference sequence). CDR3 coding DNA: TGTGCCAGCAGCCCCCATGGGGGGGACGAGCAGTACTTC. The encoded protein is CASSPHGGDEQYF.

The rearrangement uses TRBV25-1 and TRBJ2-6, with D perhaps matching TRBD2 (5 bases). This CDR3 is built from 13 residues. Germline CDR1 and CDR2: MGHDK and SYGVNS. Trimming stripped 9 bases from V and 0 bases from J, with 6 bases between. CDR3 nucleotides: TGTGCCAGTGGGAGCTCTGGGGCCAACGTCCTGACTTTC. Translated: CASGSSGANVLTF. Based on the CDR3 plus reference TRBV25-1 and TRBJ2-6, the full variable domain is EADIYQTPRYLVIGTGKKITLECSQTMGHDKMYWYQQDPGMELHLIHYSYGVNSTEKGDLSSESTVSRIRTEHFPLTLESARPSHTSQYLCASGSSGANVLTFGAGSRLTVL.

The rearrangement joins TRBV6-6 to TRBJ2-7; no clear D gene. CDR3 size: 14 residues. Germline assignment: CDR1 MNHNY and CDR2 SVGAGI (reference sequence). V lost 0 bases to trimming and J lost 2 bases, with 8 bases between them. CDR3 in amino acids: CASSYSPEPYEQYF. In DNA, the CDR3 is TGTGCCAGCAGTTACTCGCCGGAACCCTACGAGCAGTACTTC.